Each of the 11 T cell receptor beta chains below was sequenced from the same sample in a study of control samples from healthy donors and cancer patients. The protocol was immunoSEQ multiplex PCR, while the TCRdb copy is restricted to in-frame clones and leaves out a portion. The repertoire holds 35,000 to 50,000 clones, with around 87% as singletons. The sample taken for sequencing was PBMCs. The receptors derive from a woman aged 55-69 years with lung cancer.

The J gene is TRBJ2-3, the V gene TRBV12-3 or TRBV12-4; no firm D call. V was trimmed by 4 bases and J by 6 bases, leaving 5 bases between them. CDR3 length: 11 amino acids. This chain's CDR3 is CASSSGDTQYF. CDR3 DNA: TGTGCCAGCAGTTCGGGCGATACGCAGTATTTT.

The CDR3 is CASSVSPGESQYF. The CDR3 nucleotides read TGTGCCAGCAGCGTATCCCCAGGAGAAAGCCAGTACTTC. The J gene is TRBJ2-5, the V gene TRBV9; no clear D. Trimming cost V 1 base and J 10 bases, with 14 bases left between them. The CDR3 length is 13 residues. Germline CDR1 is SGDLS and CDR2 is YYNGEE.

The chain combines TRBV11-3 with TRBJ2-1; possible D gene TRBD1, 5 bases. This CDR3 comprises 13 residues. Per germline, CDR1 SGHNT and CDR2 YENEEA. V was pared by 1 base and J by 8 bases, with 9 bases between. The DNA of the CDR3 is TGTGCCAGCAGCTTAGGTAGCAGGGATGAGCAGTTCTTC. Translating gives CASSLGSRDEQFF.

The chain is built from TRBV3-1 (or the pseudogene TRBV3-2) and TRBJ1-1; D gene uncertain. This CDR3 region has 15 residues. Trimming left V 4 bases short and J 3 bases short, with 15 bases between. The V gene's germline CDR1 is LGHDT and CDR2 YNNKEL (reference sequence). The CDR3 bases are TGTGCCAGCAGCCGTAGCCATAGGGTCGACACTGAAGCTTTCTTT. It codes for CASSRSHRVDTEAFF.

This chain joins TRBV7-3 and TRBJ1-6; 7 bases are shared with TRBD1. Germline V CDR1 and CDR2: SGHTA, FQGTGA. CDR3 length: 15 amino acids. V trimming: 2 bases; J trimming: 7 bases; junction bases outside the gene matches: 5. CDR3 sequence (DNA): TGTGCCAGCAGCTTATTGAACAGGGGAAATTCACCCCTCCACTTT. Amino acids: CASSLLNRGNSPLHF. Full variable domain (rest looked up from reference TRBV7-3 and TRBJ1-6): GAGVSQTPSNKVTEKGKYVELRCDPISGHTALYWYRQSLGQGPEFLIYFQGTGAADDSGLPNDRFFAVRPEGSVSTLKIQRTERGDSAVYLCASSLLNRGNSPLHFGNGTRLTVT.

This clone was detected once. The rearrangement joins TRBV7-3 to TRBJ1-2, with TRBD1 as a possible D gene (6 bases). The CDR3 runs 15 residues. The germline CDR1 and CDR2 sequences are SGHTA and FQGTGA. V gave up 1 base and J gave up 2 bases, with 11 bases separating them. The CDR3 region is CASSLNRETNYGYTF. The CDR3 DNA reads TGTGCCAGCAGCTTAAACAGGGAGACGAACTATGGCTACACCTTC.

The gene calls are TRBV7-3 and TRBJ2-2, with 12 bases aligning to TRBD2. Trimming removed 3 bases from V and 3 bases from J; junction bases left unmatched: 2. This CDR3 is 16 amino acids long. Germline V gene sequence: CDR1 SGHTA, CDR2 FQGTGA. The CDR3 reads CASSLRLAGDTGELFF. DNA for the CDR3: TGTGCCAGCAGCTTGCGACTAGCGGGAGACACCGGGGAGCTGTTTTTT.

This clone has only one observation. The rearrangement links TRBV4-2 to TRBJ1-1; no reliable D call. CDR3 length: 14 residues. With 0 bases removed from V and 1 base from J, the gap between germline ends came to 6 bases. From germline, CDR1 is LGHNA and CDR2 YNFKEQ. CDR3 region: CASSQDRQNTEAFF. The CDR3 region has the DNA TGTGCCAGCAGCCAAGATCGCCAGAACACTGAAGCTTTCTTT.

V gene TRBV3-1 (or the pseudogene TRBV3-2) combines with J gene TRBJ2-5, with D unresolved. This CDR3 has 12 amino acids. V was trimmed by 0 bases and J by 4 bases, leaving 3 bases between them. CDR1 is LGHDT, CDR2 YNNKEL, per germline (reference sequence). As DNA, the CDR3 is TGTGCCAGCAGCCAAGACCTAGAGACCCAGTACTTC. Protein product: CASSQDLETQYF.

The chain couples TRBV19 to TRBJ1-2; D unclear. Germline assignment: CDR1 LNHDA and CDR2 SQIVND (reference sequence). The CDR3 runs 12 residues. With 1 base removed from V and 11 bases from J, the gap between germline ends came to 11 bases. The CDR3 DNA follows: TGTGCCAGTAGTATAGGTGTGGGTGGTTACACCTTC. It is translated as CASSIGVGGYTF.

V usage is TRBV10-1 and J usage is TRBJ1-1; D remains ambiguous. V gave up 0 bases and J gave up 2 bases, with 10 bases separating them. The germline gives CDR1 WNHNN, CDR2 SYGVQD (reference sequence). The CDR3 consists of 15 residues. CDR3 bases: TGCGCCAGCAGTGAGTCGGTCGCCCTTAACACTGAAGCTTTCTTT. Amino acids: CASSESVALNTEAFF.